Listed below are T cell receptor beta chains from one sample, sequenced in a study of T-cell memory formation after mild COVID-19. TCRdb recomputed calls from the 5' RACE reads with MiXCR, one row per CDR3 protein. The profile shows around 110,000 distinct CDR3 sequences, 15% to 20% of them singletons. Material for sequencing was PBMCs or a T cell subset sorted from them (not recorded which). The receptors come from an adult woman who had mild COVID-19 (a few samples of this study predate the infection). Cell type and time point are not known. CDR3s include the opening cysteine and the closing phenylalanine or tryptophan. A D gene is named only where the DNA matches it firmly. Rows may omit the clone size; those that give it use once, few, many or a size class.

V	size	J	D	DNA	CDR3
TRBV7-9	NA	TRBJ2-7	NA	TGTGCCAGCAGCTTCTCCCTTCCCCGGGATAGAGTCTACGAGCAGTACTTC	CASSFSLPRDRVYEQYF
TRBV12-3/TRBV12-4	few	TRBJ1-2	TRBD1	TGTGCCAGCAGTTTCGGACAGGGCTCTGGCTACACCTTC	CASSFGQGSGYTF
TRBV24-1	NA	TRBJ2-7	NA	TGTGCCACCAGTGATTTGTTGGAGCAGTACTTC	CATSDLLEQYF
TRBV5-6	NA	TRBJ2-7	TRBD1	TGTGCCAGCAGCTTGTTGTGGGACAGGGAACGCGAGCAGTACTTC	CASSLLWDREREQYF
TRBV30	NA	TRBJ1-1	NA	TGTGCCTGGAGTTGGACCAAAGGCGCTGAAGCTTTCTTT	CAWSWTKGAEAFF
TRBV3-1	few	TRBJ2-5	NA	TGTGCCAGCAACCAAGCCCCGGGACACTTCGAAGAGACCCAGTACTTC	CASNQAPGHFEETQYF
TRBV9	NA	TRBJ1-6	TRBD1	TGTGCCAGCAGCGCCCGGGACAGCTTAAGGTATTCACCCCTCCACTTT	CASSARDSLRYSPLHF
TRBV9	few	TRBJ1-1	TRBD1	TGTGCCAGCAGAGCGGGGACAGGGACAACTGAAGCTTTCTTT	CASRAGTGTTEAFF
TRBV20-1	NA	TRBJ2-7	NA	TGCAGTGCTAGGTCCAGGCACTCCTACGAGCAGTACTTC	CSARSRHSYEQYF
TRBV15	NA	TRBJ1-6	NA	TGTGCCACCAGCAGAGATGGGGAGGGCAGGTCACCCCTCCACTTT	CATSRDGEGRSPLHF
TRBV15	few	TRBJ2-7	NA	TGTGCCACCTCCGGACACAGAATCTACGAGCAGTACTTC	CATSGHRIYEQYF
TRBV5-1	NA	TRBJ2-7	TRBD2	TGCGCCAGGACTGCCGGGCGGGAGGGCCCGTACGAGCAGTACTTC	CARTAGREGPYEQYF
TRBV5-1	NA	TRBJ1-1	NA	TGCGCCAGCAGTCTAGGCGGCATGAACACTGAAGCTTTCTTT	CASSLGGMNTEAFF
TRBV12-3/TRBV12-4	once	TRBJ2-2	TRBD2	TGTGCCAGCAGTCCACCCCCGGGACTAGCAACGAACACCGGGGAGCTGTTTTTT	CASSPPPGLATNTGELFF
TRBV7-6	NA	TRBJ2-1	TRBD1	TGTGCCAGCAGCCTATGGGGACAGGGGAGCGGGAAGCACGATGAGCAGTTCTTC	CASSLWGQGSGKHDEQFF
TRBV12-3/TRBV12-4	NA	TRBJ2-7	NA	TGTGCCAGCTCCGCCGGGGGCTACGAGCAGTACTTC	CASSAGGYEQYF
TRBV7-9	many	TRBJ1-5	TRBD1	TGTGCCAGCAGCATAACAGGGGATAGCAATCAGCCCCAGCATTTT	CASSITGDSNQPQHF
TRBV12-3/TRBV12-4	NA	TRBJ2-7	TRBD2	TGTGCCATAATTCTAGCGGGCAGCTACGAGCAGTACTTC	CAIILAGSYEQYF
TRBV7-6	few	TRBJ1-4	NA	TGTGCCAGCAGCTTAATGGGGGCGGGCAATGAAAAACTGTTTTTT	CASSLMGAGNEKLFF
TRBV7-9	few	TRBJ2-7	TRBD2	TGTGCCAGCAGCTCCACTAGCGGGGGACTCTCCTACGAGCAGTACTTC	CASSSTSGGLSYEQYF
TRBV6-6	NA	TRBJ2-7	NA	TGTGCCAGCAGTTACAAAGGGCTGGAGCAGTACTTC	CASSYKGLEQYF
TRBV29-1	few	TRBJ1-2	NA	TGCAGCGTTCGGACGGGGGGCAGTGATGGCTACACCTTC	CSVRTGGSDGYTF
TRBV7-9	many	TRBJ2-7	NA	TGTGCCAGCAGCTTGACAGGACCTTCCTACGAGCAGTACTTC	CASSLTGPSYEQYF
TRBV7-2	NA	TRBJ2-3	TRBD2	TGTGCCAGCAGCTTAGTCTCTCTAGCGGGATCGCGGCGAGATACGCAGTATTTT	CASSLVSLAGSRRDTQYF
TRBV9	few	TRBJ2-7	NA	TGTGCCAGCAGCGCAGGGCCCGACCAGTCCTACGAGCAGTACTTC	CASSAGPDQSYEQYF
TRBV7-6	few	TRBJ2-7	TRBD1	TGTGCCAGCAGCCCAGCAGGGGGACAAGCCTACGAGCAGTACTTC	CASSPAGGQAYEQYF
TRBV24-1	once	TRBJ1-2	NA	TGTGCCACCAGTGATTTGGCCGGCTACACCTTC	CATSDLAGYTF
TRBV7-2	few	TRBJ2-1	TRBD2	TGTGCCAGCAGCCATTGGGAGCGGGGGGGCCTTGAGCAGTTCTTC	CASSHWERGGLEQFF
TRBV5-1	few	TRBJ2-7	TRBD2	TGCGCCAGCAGCCCCCGGGCTAGCGGCCCGGCATCCTACGAGCAGTACTTC	CASSPRASGPASYEQYF
TRBV7-9	few	TRBJ1-1	NA	TGTGCCAGCAGCCCAGCAGCGGGGCCATATTTCTTT	CASSPAAGPYFF
TRBV4-3	NA	TRBJ2-1	NA	TGCGCCAGCAGCCAAGTGACAGGAGGCGGTAACAATGAGCAGTTCTTC	CASSQVTGGGNNEQFF
TRBV15	NA	TRBJ2-1	NA	TGTGCCACCAGTGGGAATGAGCAGTTCTTC	CATSGNEQFF
TRBV5-4	NA	TRBJ1-2	TRBD1	TGTGCCAGCAGCTCAGACAGGGGGCGCGGCTACACCTTC	CASSSDRGRGYTF